The T cell receptor beta chain described here comes from a study of cytomegalovirus exposure and HLA in healthy donors. In the case of this clone: No antigen is known for it.

V was cut by 3 bases and J by 0 bases, with 9 bases left in between. The CDR3 consists of 14 residues. Germline assignment: CDR1 SGHRS and CDR2 YFSETQ. Use of 60 Vbeta and 13 Jbeta primers characterized the PCR. Generated by immunoSEQ multiplex PCR, the TCRdb table keeps only in-frame clones and is missing some. Of about 160,000 clones listed, 80% to 85% were seen once; the top ten hold 0.95% to 1.3%. Findings and caveats of the study: Earlier findings revealed that most TCR beta V segments proved productive either about 90% or about 30% of the time. TCR beta V- and J-gene trimming, according to a later analysis, was linked to a missense DCLRE1C variant. In vitro confirmation showed three CMV-associated chains to be CMV antigen specific. Based on reports, TCR beta sequences accurately predicted HLA-A and HLA-B alleles for most subjects.

The chain recombines TRBV5-1 with TRBJ1-1, with D hard to call. The source of this sequence is a man younger than 45 in good health and CMV-seronegative. Sequencing was performed on PBMCs. The CDR3 reads CASSSVQMNTEAFF. The CDR3 region has the DNA TGCGCCAGCAGCTCTGTCCAGATGAACACTGAAGCTTTCTTT.